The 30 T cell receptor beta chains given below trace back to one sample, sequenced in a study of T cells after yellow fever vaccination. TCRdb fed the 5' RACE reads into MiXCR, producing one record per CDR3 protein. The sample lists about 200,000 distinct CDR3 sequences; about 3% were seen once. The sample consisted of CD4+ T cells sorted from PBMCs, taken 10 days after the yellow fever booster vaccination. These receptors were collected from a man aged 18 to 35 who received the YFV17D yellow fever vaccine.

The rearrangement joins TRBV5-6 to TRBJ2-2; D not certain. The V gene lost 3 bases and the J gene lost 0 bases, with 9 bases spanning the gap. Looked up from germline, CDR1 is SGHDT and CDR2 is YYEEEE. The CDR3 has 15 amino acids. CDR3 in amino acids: CASSSGYTNTGELFF. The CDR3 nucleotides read TGTGCCAGCAGCTCAGGATACACGAACACCGGGGAGCTGTTTTTT. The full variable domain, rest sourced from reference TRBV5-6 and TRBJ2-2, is DAGVTQSPTHLIKTRGQQVTLRCSPKSGHDTVSWYQQALGQGPQFIFQYYEEEERQRGNFPDRFSGHQFPNYSSELNVNALLLGDSALYLCASSSGYTNTGELFFGEGSRLTVL.

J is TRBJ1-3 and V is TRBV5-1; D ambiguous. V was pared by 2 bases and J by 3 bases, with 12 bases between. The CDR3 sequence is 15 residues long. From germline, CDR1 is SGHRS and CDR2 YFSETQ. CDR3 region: CASSLEGSNGNTIYF. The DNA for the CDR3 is TGCGCCAGCAGCTTAGAGGGTAGTAATGGAAACACCATATATTTT. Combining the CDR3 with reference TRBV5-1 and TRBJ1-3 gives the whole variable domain KAGVTQTPRYLIKTRGQQVTLSCSPISGHRSVSWYQQTPGQGLQFLFEYFSETQRNKGNFPGRFSGRQFSNSRSEMNVSTLELGDSALYLCASSLEGSNGNTIYFGEGSWLTVV.

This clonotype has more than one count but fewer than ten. The CDR3 nucleotides are TGTGCCAGCAGCCAAGCCAGGGTAGAGTCCTACAATGAGCAGTTCTTC. Its translation is CASSQARVESYNEQFF. This chain joins TRBV14 and TRBJ2-1; D possibly corresponds to TRBD1 (5 bases). Trimming removed 1 base from V and 1 base from J, with 11 bases in between. This CDR3 spans 16 amino acids. CDR1 SGHDN and CDR2 FVKESK come from the germline V gene.

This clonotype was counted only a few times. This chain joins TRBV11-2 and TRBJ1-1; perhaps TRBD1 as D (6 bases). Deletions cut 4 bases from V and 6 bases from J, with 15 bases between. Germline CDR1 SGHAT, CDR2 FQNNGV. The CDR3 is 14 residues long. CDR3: CASSSPRGAAEAFF. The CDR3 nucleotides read TGTGCCAGCAGCTCACCCCGGGGGGCCGCTGAAGCTTTCTTT.

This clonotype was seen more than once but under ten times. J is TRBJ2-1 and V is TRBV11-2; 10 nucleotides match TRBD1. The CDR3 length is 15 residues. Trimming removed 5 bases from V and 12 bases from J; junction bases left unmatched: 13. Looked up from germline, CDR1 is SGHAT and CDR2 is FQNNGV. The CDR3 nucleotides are TGTGCCAGCAGCCTCGCCGGGACAGGGGCCCAGGGGCAGTTCTTC. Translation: CASSLAGTGAQGQFF. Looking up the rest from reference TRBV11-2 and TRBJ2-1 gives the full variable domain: EAGVAQSPRYKIIEKRQSVAFWCNPISGHATLYWYQQILGQGPKLLIQFQNNGVVDDSQLPKDRFSAERLKGVDSTLKIQPAKLEDSAVYLCASSLAGTGAQGQFFGPGTRLTVL.

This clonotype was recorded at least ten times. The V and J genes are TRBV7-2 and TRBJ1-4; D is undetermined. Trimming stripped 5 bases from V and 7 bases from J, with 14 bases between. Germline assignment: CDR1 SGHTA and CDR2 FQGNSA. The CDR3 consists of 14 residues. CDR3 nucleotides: TGTGCCAGCAGCCCGTGGTCGAGGCTTGAAAAACTGTTTTTT. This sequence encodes CASSPWSRLEKLFF.

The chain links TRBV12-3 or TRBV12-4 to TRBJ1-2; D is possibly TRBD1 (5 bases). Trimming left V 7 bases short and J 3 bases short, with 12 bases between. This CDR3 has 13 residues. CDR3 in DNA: TGTGCCAGCAAGGCCCAGGGACACTATGGCTACACCTTC. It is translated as CASKAQGHYGYTF.

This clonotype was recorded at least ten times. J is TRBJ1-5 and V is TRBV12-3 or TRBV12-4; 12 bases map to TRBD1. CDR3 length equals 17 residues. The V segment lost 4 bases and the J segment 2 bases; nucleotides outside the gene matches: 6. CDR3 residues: CASSSRGTGGRNQPQHF. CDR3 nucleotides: TGTGCCAGCAGTTCCCGAGGGACAGGGGGCCGCAATCAGCCCCAGCATTTT.

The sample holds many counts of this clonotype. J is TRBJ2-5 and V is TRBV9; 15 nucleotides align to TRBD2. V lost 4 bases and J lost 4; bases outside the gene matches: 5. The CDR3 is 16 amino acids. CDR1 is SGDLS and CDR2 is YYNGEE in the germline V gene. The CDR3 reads CASSSGLAGGPETQYF. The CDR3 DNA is TGTGCCAGCAGCTCCGGACTAGCGGGGGGGCCAGAGACCCAGTACTTC.

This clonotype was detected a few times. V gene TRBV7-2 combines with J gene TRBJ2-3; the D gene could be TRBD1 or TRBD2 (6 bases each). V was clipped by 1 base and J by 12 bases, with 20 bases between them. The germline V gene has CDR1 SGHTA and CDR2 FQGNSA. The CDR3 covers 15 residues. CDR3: CASSLGGGTNPPQYF. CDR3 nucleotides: TGTGCCAGCAGCTTAGGAGGGGGGACAAACCCGCCCCAGTATTTT.

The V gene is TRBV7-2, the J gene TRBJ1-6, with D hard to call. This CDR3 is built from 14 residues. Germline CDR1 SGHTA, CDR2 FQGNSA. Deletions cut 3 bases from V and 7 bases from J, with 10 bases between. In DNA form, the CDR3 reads TGTGCCAGCAGCTTCCGGGGATACAATTCACCCCTCCACTTT. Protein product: CASSFRGYNSPLHF.

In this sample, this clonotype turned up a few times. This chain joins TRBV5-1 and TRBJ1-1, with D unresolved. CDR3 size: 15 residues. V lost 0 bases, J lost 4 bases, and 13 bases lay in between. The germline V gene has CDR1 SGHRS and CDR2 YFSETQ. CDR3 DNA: TGCGCCAGCAGCTTGGAGCTGGGGTCGACCACTGAAGCTTTCTTT. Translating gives CASSLELGSTTEAFF.

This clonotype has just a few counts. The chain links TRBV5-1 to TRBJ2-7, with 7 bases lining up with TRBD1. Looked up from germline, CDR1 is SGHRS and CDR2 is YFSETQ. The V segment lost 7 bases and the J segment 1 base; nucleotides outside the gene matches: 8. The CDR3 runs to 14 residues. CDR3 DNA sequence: TGCGCCAGCTTCCCGACAGGGAAGTCCTACGAGCAGTACTTC. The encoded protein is CASFPTGKSYEQYF.

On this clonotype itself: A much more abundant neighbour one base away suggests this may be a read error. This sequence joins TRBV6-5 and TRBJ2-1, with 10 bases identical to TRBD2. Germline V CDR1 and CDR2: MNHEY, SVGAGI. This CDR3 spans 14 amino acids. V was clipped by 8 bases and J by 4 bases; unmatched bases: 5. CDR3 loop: CASGSSGGYNEQFF. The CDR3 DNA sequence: TGTGCCAGCGGTTCTAGCGGGGGTTACAATGAGCAGTTCTTC.

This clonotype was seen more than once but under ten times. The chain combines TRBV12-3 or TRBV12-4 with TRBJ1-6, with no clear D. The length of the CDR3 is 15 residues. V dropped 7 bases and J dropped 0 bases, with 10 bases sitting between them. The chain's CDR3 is CASTGGISYNSPLHF. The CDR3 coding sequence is TGTGCCAGCACCGGAGGGATCTCCTATAATTCACCCCTCCACTTT.

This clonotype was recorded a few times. The CDR3 nucleotides read TGCAGTGCTAGACCCGGCACAGGGGCAGGACAGCCCCAGCATTTT. It codes for CSARPGTGAGQPQHF. The V and J genes are TRBV20-1 and TRBJ1-5; 7 bases line up with TRBD1. The CDR3 contains 15 residues. V shed 2 bases, J shed 7 bases, and the junction held 11 bases outside the gene matches. Germline assignment: CDR1 DFQATT and CDR2 SNEGSKA (reference sequence).

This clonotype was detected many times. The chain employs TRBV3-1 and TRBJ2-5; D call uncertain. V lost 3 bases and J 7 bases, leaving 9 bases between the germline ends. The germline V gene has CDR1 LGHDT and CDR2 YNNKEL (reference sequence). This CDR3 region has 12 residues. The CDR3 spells CASSQTSGTQYF. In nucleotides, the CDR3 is TGTGCCAGCAGCCAGACCTCTGGGACCCAGTACTTC.

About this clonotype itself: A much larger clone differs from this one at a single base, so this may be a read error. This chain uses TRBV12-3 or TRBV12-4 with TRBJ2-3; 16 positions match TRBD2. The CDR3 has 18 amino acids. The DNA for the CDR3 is TGTGCCAGCAGTCCCCTGGGACTAGCGGGGGGGCCAAGGGATACGCGGTATTTT. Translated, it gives CASSPLGLAGGPRDTRYF.

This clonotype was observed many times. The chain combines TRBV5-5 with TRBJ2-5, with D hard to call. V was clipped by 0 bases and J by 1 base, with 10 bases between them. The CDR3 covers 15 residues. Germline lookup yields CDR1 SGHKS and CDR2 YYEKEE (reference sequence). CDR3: CASSLGGHSQETQYF. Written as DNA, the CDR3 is TGTGCCAGCAGCTTGGGGGGTCACTCCCAAGAGACCCAGTACTTC.

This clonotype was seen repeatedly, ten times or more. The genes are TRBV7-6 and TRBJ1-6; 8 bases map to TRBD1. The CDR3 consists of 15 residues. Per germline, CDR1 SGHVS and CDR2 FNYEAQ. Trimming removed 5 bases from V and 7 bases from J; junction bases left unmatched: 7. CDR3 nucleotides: TGTGCCAGCAGCCCCGGACAGGGAGACAATTCACCCCTCCACTTT. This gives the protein CASSPGQGDNSPLHF.

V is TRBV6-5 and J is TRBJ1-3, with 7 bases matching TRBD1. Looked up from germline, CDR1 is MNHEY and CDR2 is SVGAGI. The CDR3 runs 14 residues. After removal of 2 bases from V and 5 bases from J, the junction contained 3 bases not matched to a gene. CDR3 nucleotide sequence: TGTGCCAGCAGTTACCGGGGACAGCGAAACACCATATATTTT. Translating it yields CASSYRGQRNTIYF.

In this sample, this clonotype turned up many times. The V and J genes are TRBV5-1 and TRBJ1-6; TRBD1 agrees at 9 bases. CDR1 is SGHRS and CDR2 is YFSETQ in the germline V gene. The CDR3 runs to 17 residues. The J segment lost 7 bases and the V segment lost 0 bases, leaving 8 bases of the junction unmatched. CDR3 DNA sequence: TGCGCCAGCAGCTTGGCACCCGCGACAGGGGGAAATTCACCCCTCCACTTT. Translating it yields CASSLAPATGGNSPLHF.

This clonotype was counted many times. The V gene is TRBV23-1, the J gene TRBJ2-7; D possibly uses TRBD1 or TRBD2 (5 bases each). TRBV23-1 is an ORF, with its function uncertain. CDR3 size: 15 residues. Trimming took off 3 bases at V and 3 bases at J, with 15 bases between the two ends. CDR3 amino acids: CASSQRGPERYEQYV. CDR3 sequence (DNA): TGCGCCAGCAGTCAGAGGGGCCCAGAGCGCTACGAGCAGTACGTC.

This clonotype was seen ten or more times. CDR3 amino acids: CASSQDSSYNEQFF. In DNA, the CDR3 is TGTGCCAGCAGCCAGGACAGCTCCTACAATGAGCAGTTCTTC. The chain employs TRBV3-1 and TRBJ2-1; D possibly corresponds to TRBD1 (6 bases). V was shortened by 3 bases and J by 0 bases, with 6 bases between the two germline ends. Germline V lookup: CDR1 LGHDT, CDR2 YNNKEL (reference sequence). This CDR3 is built from 14 residues.

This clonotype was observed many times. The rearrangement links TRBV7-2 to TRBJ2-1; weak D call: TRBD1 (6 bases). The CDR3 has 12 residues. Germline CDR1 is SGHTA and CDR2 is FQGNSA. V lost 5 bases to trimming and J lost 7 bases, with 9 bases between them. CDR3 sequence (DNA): TGTGCCAGCAGCATCAGGGGTAATGAGCAGTTCTTC. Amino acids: CASSIRGNEQFF. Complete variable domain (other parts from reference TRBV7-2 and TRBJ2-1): GAGVSQSPSNKVTEKGKDVELRCDPISGHTALYWYRQSLGQGLEFLIYFQGNSAPDKSGLPSDRFSAERTGGSVSTLTIQRTQQEDSAVYLCASSIRGNEQFFGPGTRLTVL.

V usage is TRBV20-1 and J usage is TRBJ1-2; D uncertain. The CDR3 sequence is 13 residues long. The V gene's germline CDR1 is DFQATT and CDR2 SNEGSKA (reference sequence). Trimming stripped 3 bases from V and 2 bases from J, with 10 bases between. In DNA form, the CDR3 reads TGCAGTGCTAGGTTGGACCTGAACTATGGCTACACCTTC. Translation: CSARLDLNYGYTF.

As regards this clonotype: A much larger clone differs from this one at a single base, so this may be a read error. DNA for the CDR3: TGTGCCAGCAGCTCCCCTCGACAGGGGGCTTCCACTGAAGCTTACTTT. Encoded protein: CASSSPRQGASTEAYF. The genes are TRBV7-2 and TRBJ1-1; 10 bases line up with TRBD1. Germline V gives CDR1 SGHTA, CDR2 FQGNSA. CDR3 length equals 16 residues.

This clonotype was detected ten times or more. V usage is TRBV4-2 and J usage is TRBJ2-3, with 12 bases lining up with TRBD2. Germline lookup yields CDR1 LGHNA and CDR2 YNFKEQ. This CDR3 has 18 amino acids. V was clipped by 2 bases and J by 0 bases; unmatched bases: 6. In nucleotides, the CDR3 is TGTGCCAGCAGCCAACCCTCCGGGACTAGCGGGAGCACAGATACGCAGTATTTT. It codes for CASSQPSGTSGSTDTQYF.

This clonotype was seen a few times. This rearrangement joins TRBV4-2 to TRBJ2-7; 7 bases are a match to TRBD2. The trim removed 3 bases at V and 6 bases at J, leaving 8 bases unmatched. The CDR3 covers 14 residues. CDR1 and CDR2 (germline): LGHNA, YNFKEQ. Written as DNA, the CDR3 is TGTGCCAGCAGCCAGGGGGGGGGGTCCGGCGAGCAGTACTTC. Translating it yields CASSQGGGSGEQYF.

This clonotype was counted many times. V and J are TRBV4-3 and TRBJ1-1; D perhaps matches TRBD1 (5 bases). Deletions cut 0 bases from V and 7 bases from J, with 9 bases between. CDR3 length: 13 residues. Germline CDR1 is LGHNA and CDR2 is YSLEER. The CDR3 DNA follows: TGCGCCAGCAGCCAAGATTGGGGGGGTGAAGCTTTCTTT. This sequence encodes CASSQDWGGEAFF.